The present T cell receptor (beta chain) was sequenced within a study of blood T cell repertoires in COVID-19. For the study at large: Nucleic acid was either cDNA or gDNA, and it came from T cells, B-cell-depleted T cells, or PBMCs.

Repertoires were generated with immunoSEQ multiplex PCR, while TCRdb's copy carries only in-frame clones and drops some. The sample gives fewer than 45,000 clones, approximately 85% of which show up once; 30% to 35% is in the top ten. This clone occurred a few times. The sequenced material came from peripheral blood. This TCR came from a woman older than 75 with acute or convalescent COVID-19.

The CDR3 is CASSEFTVDTQYF. CDR3 DNA sequence: TGTGCCAGCAGTGAATTTACTGTCGATACGCAGTATTTT. The rearrangement links TRBV6-1 to TRBJ2-3; D gene unclear. Germline lookup yields CDR1 MNHNS and CDR2 SASEGT. Trimming pared 2 bases from V and 6 bases from J, leaving 9 bases between. CDR3 length equals 13 residues.